One sample yielded the 5 T cell receptor beta chains listed below, sequenced in a study of response to subunit inactivated influenza vaccine. TCRdb used MiXCR to reprocess the RT-PCR reads, holding one entry per CDR3 protein. The sample has 500,000 to 550,000 distinct CDR3 sequences; approximately 7.8% are singletons. The source was PBMCs from blood, collected about 24 months after vaccination. These receptors were collected from a man between 50 and 69 years old who received an inactivated influenza vaccine.

This clonotype has just a few counts. The chain carries TRBV20-1 and TRBJ2-5; 10 bases fit TRBD2. The ends lost 6 bases at V and 4 bases at J; junction bases unmatched: 11. The CDR3 consists of 15 residues. Germline V gene data show CDR1 as DFQATT and CDR2 as SNEGSKA (reference sequence). In DNA, the CDR3 is TGCAGTGCCACACACGAGCGGGAGGGCGGAGAGACCCAGTACTTC. It is translated as CSATHEREGGETQYF.

The table lists this clonotype with many counts. The chain joins TRBV5-5 to TRBJ2-1; D might be TRBD2 (6 bases). The CDR3 covers 15 residues. Trimming took 0 bases from V and 5 from J, leaving 12 bases between them. CDR1 and CDR2 (germline): SGHKS, YYEKEE (reference sequence). DNA for the CDR3: TGTGCCAGCAGCTTGGTGGGGGGTGTAAACAATGAGCAGTTCTTC. It encodes CASSLVGGVNNEQFF.

The V call is TRBV7-2, the J call TRBJ2-7, with 10 bases matching TRBD1. CDR1 and CDR2 (germline): SGHTA, FQGNSA. The CDR3 extends over 17 amino acids. Trimming removed 1 base from V and 5 bases from J; junction bases left unmatched: 11. The CDR3 bases are TGTGCCAGCAGCTTAGTGGAGTTGGGACAGGGGTCCAACGAGCAGTACTTC. Amino acid sequence: CASSLVELGQGSNEQYF.

The chain carries TRBV6-2 or TRBV6-3 and TRBJ2-1; 11 bases align to TRBD2. The length of the CDR3 is 16 residues. Germline CDR1 and CDR2: MNHEY and SVGEGT. The trim removed 7 bases at V and 7 bases at J, leaving 12 bases unmatched. The CDR3 loop is CASTNGLAGGLNEQFF. The CDR3 nucleotides read TGTGCCAGCACCAATGGGCTAGCGGGGGGTTTGAATGAGCAGTTCTTC.

Many counts were recorded for this clonotype. The V call is TRBV27, the J call TRBJ2-2, with 7 bases that match TRBD2. Germline V lookup: CDR1 MNHEY, CDR2 SMNVEV (reference sequence). With V trimmed by 6 bases and J by 6 bases, 16 bases remained unmatched. This CDR3 has 17 residues. The DNA for the CDR3 is TGTGCCAGCAGGGACTCTCCATGGGCGGGAGTGTCCGGGGAGCTGTTTTTT. Translating it yields CASRDSPWAGVSGELFF.